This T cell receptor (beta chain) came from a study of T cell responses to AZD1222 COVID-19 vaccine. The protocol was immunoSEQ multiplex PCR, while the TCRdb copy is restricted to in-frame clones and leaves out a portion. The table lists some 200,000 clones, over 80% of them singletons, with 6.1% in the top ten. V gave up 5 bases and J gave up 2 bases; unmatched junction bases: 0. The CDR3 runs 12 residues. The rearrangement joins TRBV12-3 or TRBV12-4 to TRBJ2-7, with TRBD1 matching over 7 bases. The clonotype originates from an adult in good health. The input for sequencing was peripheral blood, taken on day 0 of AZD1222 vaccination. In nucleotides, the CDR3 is TGTGCCAGCAGTGGGACAGCCTACGAGCAGTACTTC. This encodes CASSGTAYEQYF.